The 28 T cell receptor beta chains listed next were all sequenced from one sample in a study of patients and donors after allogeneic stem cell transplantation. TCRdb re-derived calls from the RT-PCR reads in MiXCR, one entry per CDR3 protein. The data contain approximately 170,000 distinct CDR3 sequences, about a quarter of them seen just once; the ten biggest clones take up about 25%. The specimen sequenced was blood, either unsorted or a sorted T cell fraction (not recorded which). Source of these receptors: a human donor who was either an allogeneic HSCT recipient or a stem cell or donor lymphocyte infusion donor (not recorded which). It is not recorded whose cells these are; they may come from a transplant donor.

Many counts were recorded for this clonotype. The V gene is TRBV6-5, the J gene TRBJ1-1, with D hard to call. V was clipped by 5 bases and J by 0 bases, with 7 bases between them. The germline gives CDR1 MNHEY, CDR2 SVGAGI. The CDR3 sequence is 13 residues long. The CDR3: CASSPTVNTEAFF. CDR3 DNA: TGTGCCAGCAGTCCCACAGTGAACACTGAAGCTTTCTTT.

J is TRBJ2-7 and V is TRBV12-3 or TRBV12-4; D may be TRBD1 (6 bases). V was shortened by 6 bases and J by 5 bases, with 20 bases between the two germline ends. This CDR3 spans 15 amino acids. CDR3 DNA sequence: TGTGCCAGCAGCCCCCAGGGGCAGGGGTACCACGAGCAGTACTTC. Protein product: CASSPQGQGYHEQYF.

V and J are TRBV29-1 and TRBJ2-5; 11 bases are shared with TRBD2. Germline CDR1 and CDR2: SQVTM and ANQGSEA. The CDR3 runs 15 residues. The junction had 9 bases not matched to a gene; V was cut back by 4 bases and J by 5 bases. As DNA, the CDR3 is TGCAGCGTTGGAGCCCGACTAGCGGGACCGGAGACCCAGTACTTC. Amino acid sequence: CSVGARLAGPETQYF.

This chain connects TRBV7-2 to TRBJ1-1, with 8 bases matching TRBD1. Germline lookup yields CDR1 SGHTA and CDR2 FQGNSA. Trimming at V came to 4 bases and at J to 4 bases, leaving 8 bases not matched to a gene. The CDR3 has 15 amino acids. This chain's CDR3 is CASSWGTGEVTEAFF. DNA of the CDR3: TGTGCCAGCAGCTGGGGGACAGGCGAAGTCACTGAAGCTTTCTTT.

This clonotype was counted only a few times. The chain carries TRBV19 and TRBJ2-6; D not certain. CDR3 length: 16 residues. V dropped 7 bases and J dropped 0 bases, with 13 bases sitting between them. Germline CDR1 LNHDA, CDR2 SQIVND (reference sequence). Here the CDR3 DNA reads TGTGCCAGTATCGGGTACTACAGCTCTGGGGCCAACGTCCTGACTTTC. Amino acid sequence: CASIGYYSSGANVLTF.

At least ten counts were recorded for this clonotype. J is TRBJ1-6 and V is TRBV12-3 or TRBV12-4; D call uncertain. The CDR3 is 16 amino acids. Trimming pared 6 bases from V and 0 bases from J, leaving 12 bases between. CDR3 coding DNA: TGTGCCAGCAGGCGTGCCGTAGGCTCCTATAATTCACCCCTCCACTTT. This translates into CASRRAVGSYNSPLHF.

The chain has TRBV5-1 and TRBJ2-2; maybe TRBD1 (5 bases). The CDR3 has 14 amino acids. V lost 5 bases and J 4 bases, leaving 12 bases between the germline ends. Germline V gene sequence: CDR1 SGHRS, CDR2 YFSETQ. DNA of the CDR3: TGCGCCAGCAGTAAGACAGCCCTCACCGGGGAGCTGTTTTTT. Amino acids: CASSKTALTGELFF.

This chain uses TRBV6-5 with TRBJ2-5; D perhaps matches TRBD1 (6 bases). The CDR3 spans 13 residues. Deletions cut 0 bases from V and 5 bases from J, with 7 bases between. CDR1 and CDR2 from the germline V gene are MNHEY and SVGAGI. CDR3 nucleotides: TGTGCCAGCAGTTACTCAGGGGGTGAGACCCAGTACTTC. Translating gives CASSYSGGETQYF.

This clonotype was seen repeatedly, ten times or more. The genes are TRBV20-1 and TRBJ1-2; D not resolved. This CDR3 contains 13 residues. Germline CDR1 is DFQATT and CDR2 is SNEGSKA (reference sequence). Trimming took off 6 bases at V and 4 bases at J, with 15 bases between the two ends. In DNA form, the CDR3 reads TGCAGTGCCCACGGTTCGACCCTCTATGGCTACACCTTC. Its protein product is CSAHGSTLYGYTF.

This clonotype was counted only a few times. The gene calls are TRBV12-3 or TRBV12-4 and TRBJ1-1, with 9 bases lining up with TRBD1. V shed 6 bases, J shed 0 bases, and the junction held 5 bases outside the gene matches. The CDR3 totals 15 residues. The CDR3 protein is CASSRQGEMNTEAFF. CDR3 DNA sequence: TGTGCCAGCAGCCGACAGGGGGAGATGAACACTGAAGCTTTCTTT.

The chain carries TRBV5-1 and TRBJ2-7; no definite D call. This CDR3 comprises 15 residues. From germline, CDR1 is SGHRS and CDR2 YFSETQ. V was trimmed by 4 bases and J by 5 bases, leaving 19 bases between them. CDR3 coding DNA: TGCGCCAGCAGCCTGATGGACCCTCCTGGCGACGAGCAGTACTTC. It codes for CASSLMDPPGDEQYF.

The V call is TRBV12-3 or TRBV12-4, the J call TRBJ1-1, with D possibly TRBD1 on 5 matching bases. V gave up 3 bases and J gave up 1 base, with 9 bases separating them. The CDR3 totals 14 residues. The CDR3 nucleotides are TGTGCCAGCAGTTTGGAGGGGTGGAACACTGAAGCTTTCTTT. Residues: CASSLEGWNTEAFF.

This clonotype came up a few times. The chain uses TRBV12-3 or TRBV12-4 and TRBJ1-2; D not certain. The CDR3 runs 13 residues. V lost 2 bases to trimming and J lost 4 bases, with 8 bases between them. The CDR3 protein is CASSLMTSYGYTF. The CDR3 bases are TGTGCCAGCAGTTTAATGACGTCCTATGGCTACACCTTC.

CDR3 residues: CASSLIRTGTSTDTQYF. The CDR3 region has the DNA TGCGCCAGCAGCTTGATCAGGACAGGGACTAGCACAGATACGCAGTATTTT. This chain uses TRBV5-1 with TRBJ2-3, with TRBD1 matching 8 bases. Germline CDR1 is SGHRS and CDR2 is YFSETQ. Losses at the gene ends were 1 base for V and 0 bases for J; bases not matched to a gene: 7. The CDR3 is 17 residues long.

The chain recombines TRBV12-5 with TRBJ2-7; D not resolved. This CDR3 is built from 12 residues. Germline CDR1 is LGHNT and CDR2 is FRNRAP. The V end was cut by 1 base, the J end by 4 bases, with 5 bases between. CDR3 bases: TGTGCTAGTGGTTTGGACGGGTACGAGCAGTACTTC. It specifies CASGLDGYEQYF. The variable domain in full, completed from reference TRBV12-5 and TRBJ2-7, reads DARVTQTPRHKVTEMGQEVTMRCQPILGHNTVFWYRQTMMQGLELLAYFRNRAPLDDSGMPKDRFSAEMPDATLATLKIQPSEPRDSAVYFCASGLDGYEQYFGPGTRLTVT.

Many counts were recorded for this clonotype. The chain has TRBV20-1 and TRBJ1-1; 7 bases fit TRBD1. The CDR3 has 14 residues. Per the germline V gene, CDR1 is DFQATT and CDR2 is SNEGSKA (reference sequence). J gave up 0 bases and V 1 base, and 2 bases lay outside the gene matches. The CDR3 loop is CSARVTGVNTEAFF. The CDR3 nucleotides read TGCAGTGCTAGAGTTACAGGGGTGAACACTGAAGCTTTCTTT.

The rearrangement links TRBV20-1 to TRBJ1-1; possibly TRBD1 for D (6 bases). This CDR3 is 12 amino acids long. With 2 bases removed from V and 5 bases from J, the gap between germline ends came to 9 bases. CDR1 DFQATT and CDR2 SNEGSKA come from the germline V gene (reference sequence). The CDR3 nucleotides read TGCAGTGCTAGAATACAGGGTACTGAAGCTTTCTTT. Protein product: CSARIQGTEAFF.

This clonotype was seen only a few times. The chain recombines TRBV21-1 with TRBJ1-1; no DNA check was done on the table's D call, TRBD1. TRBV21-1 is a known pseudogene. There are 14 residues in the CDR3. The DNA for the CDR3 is TGTGCCAGCAGCAAAAGGGGTCTGAACACTGAAGCTTTCTTT. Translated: CASSKRGLNTEAFF.

CDR3 residues: CASTEGGLNEKLFF. The CDR3 DNA reads as TGTGCCAGCACCGAAGGGGGGCTTAATGAAAAACTGTTTTTT. This chain joins TRBV12-3 or TRBV12-4 and TRBJ1-4; tentatively, D is TRBD1 (6 bases). Trimming left V 7 bases short and J 4 bases short, with 13 bases between. The CDR3 length is 14 residues.

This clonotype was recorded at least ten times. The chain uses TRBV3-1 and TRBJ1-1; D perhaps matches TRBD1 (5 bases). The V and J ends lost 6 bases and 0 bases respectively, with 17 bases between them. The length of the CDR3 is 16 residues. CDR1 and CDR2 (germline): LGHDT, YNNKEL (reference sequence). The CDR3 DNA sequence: TGTGCCAGCAGTCCGGGACCGAAAAATCTGAACACTGAAGCTTTCTTT. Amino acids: CASSPGPKNLNTEAFF.

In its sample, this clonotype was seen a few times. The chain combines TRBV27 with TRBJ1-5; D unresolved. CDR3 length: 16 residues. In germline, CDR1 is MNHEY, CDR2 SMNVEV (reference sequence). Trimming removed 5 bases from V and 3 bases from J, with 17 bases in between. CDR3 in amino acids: CASSPSSGRDNQPQHF. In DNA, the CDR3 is TGTGCCAGCAGTCCAAGCTCGGGAAGGGACAATCAGCCCCAGCATTTT.

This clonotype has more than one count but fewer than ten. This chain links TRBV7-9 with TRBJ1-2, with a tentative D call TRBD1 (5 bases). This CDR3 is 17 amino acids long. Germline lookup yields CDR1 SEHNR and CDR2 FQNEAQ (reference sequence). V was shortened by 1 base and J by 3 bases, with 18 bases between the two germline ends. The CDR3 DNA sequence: TGTGCCAGCAGCTTAGAACCGGACACAACCCCAGACTATGGCTACACCTTC. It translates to CASSLEPDTTPDYGYTF.

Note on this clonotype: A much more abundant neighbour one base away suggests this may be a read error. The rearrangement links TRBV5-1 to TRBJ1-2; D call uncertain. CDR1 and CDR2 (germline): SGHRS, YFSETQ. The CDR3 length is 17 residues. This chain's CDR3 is CASSLRAQPSLGYDYTF. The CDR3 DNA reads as TGCGCCAGCAGCTTACGAGCCCAGCCAAGTCTGGGCTATGACTACACCTTC.

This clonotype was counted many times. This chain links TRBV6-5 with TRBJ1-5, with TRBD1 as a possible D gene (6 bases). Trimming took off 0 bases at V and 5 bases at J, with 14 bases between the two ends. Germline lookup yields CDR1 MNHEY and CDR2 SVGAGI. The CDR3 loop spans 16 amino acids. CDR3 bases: TGTGCCAGCAGTTACTCAGCGGGGGCTGGTGATCAGCCCCAGCATTTT. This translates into CASSYSAGAGDQPQHF.

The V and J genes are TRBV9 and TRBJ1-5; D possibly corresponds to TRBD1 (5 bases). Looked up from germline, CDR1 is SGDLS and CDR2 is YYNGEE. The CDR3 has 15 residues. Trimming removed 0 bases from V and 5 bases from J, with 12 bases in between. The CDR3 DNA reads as TGTGCCAGCAGCGTAGGACGCGGGGCAGATCAGCCCCAGCATTTT. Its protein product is CASSVGRGADQPQHF.

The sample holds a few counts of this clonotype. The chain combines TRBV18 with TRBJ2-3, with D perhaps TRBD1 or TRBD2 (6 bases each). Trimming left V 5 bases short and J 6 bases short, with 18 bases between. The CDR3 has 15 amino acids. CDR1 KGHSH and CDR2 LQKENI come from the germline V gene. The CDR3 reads CASSAIQGLGDTQYF. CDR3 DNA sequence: TGTGCCAGCTCAGCCATACAGGGACTTGGTGATACGCAGTATTTT.

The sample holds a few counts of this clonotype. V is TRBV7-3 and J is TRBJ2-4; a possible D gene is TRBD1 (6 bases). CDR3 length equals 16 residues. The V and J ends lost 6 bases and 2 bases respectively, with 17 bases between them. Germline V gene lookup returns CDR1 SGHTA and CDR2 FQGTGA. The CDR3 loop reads CASSLAGDLSKNIQYF. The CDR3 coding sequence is TGTGCCAGCAGTTTAGCAGGGGACCTGTCCAAAAACATTCAGTACTTC. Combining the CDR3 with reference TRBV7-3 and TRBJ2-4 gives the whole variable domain GAGVSQTPSNKVTEKGKYVELRCDPISGHTALYWYRQSLGQGPEFLIYFQGTGAADDSGLPNDRFFAVRPEGSVSTLKIQRTERGDSAVYLCASSLAGDLSKNIQYFGAGTRLSVL.

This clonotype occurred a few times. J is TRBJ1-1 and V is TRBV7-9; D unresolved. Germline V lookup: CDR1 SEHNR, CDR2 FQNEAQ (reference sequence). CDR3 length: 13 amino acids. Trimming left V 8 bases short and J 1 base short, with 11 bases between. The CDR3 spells CASGRMPNTEAFF. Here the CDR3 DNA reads TGTGCCAGCGGCCGAATGCCGAACACTGAAGCTTTCTTT.